This TCR beta chain was documented in a study of early T cells in non-severe SARS-CoV-2 infection. TCRdb fed the 5' RACE reads into MiXCR, producing one record per CDR3 protein. The table records about 17,000 distinct CDR3 sequences, roughly 5% of them present only once. By share, this clonotype ranks as medium-sized. The CDR3 extends over 14 amino acids. The trim removed 0 bases at V and 9 bases at J, leaving 5 bases unmatched. Germline V gene sequence: CDR1 SGHAT, CDR2 FQNNGV. The sequencing input was whole blood. This TCR was sampled from an adult who was a healthcare worker with PCR-confirmed SARS-CoV-2 infection or an uninfected control (not recorded which). The chain links TRBV11-2 to TRBJ2-1; TRBD2 matches at 7 bases. The DNA for the CDR3 is TGTGCCAGCAGCTTAGACCGACGGGAGGTTGAGCAGTTCTTC. Its protein is CASSLDRREVEQFF.